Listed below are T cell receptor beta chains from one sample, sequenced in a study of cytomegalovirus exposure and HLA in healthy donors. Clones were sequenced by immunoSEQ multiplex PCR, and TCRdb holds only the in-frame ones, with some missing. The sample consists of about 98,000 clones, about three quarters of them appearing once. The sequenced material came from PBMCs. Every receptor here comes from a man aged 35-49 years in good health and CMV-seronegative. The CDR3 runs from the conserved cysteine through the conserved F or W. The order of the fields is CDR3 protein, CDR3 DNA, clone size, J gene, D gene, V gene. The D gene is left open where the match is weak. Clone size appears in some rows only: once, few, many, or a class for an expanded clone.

CSSSGQAYEQYF | TGTTCCAGCAGCGGACAGGCCTACGAGCAGTACTTC | NA | TRBJ2-7 | TRBD1 | TRBV7-9
CASSERGGNEQFF | TGTGCCAGCAGCGAGCGGGGGGGCAATGAGCAGTTCTTC | NA | TRBJ2-1 | TRBD2 | TRBV4-2
CASTSWVSYEQYF | TGTGCCAGCACTAGCTGGGTGTCGTACGAGCAGTACTTC | once | TRBJ2-7 | NA | TRBV5-6
CASSLSGDEQFF | TGTGCCAGCAGCTTATCAGGGGACGAGCAGTTCTTC | once | TRBJ2-1 | NA | TRBV7-9
CASSLAPGGVYEQFF | TGCGCCAGCAGCTTGGCGCCAGGGGGCGTCTATGAGCAGTTCTTC | NA | TRBJ2-1 | TRBD1 | TRBV5-1
CASATGADTQYF | TGCGCCAGCGCAACAGGGGCAGATACGCAGTATTTT | NA | TRBJ2-3 | TRBD1 | TRBV4-3
CASTRTSGSSREQFF | TGTGCCAGCACGCGCACTAGCGGATCGTCGAGGGAGCAGTTCTTC | NA | TRBJ2-1 | TRBD2 | TRBV6-1
CASSGTGTRMGTGELFF | TGTGCCAGCAGTGGGACAGGAACCCGGATGGGCACCGGGGAGCTGTTTTTT | once | TRBJ2-2 | TRBD1 | TRBV2
CASSQARATEAFF | TGCGCCAGCAGCCAAGCCAGGGCGACTGAAGCTTTCTTT | NA | TRBJ1-1 | NA | TRBV4-1
CASSDWGVQYF | TGTGCCAGCAGTGATTGGGGCGTGCAGTACTTC | NA | TRBJ2-7 | NA | TRBV2
CSTNPRQSTF | TGCAGTACTAACCCCCGCCAGTCCACCTTC | NA | TRBJ1-2 | NA | TRBV20-1
CASQPGQPYNEQFF | TGTGCCAGTCAACCGGGACAGCCCTACAATGAGCAGTTCTTC | few | TRBJ2-1 | TRBD1 | TRBV19
CSGTRDYEQYF | TGCAGTGGGACCAGGGACTACGAGCAGTACTTC | NA | TRBJ2-7 | NA | TRBV20-1
CASSQDRVTDTQYF | TGTGCCAGCAGCCAGGACAGGGTTACAGATACGCAGTATTTT | NA | TRBJ2-3 | TRBD1 | TRBV7-9
CASSPIRRLKTEAFF | TGTGCCAGCAGCCCAATTCGGAGGTTGAAGACTGAAGCTTTCTTT | few | TRBJ1-1 | NA | TRBV28
CASSSDRPAEAFF | TGCGCCAGCAGCTCCGACAGGCCGGCTGAAGCTTTCTTT | few | TRBJ1-1 | NA | TRBV5-1
CASSLAPARGYEQYF | TGCGCCAGCAGCTTGGCTCCGGCAAGGGGCTACGAGCAGTACTTC | NA | TRBJ2-7 | NA | TRBV5-1
CASSLGRPTNEKLFF | TGTGCCAGCAGTTTGGGGCGACCAACTAATGAAAAACTGTTTTTT | NA | TRBJ1-4 | NA | TRBV27
CASSRGRGYEQYF | TGTGCCAGCAGTCGGGGCAGGGGCTACGAGCAGTACTTC | NA | TRBJ2-7 | NA | TRBV6-5